Listed below are T cell receptor beta chains from one sample, sequenced in a study of shared clonotypes between healthy human individuals. Measured with immunoSEQ multiplex PCR; TCRdb has only the in-frame clones, and not every one. The table lists more than 1 million clones, about 84% of them singletons, with 0.52% in the top ten. The sequenced sample consisted of memory CD4+ T cells from PBMCs. These receptors were collected from a man younger than 35 in good health. Some clones in this sample may be carry-over from other donors' samples. Each CDR3 is given with its conserved first and last residue. Each record gives: V gene, J gene, CDR3 length, D gene, clone size, CDR3 DNA, CDR3 protein. The D gene is left open where the match is weak. Expanded clones are given a class, and other clones once, few, many or no size at all.

v_call: TRBV2
j_call: TRBJ2-5
cdr3_length: 15
d_call: TRBD2
clone_size: -
cdr3_nt: TGTGCCAGCAGTGGGGCTAGCGGGGTGGGGGAGACCCAGTACTTC
cdr3_aa: CASSGASGVGETQYF

v_call: TRBV28
j_call: TRBJ1-3
cdr3_length: 12
d_call: -
clone_size: -
cdr3_nt: TGTGCCAGTAGGGCCCCTGGAAACACCATATATTTT
cdr3_aa: CASRAPGNTIYF

v_call: TRBV28
j_call: TRBJ2-1
cdr3_length: 15
d_call: TRBD2
clone_size: once
cdr3_nt: TGTGCCAGCATCGGTCCAGCGGGAGGGTCCAATGAGCAGTTCTTC
cdr3_aa: CASIGPAGGSNEQFF

v_call: TRBV18
j_call: TRBJ2-2
cdr3_length: 18
d_call: TRBD1
clone_size: -
cdr3_nt: TGTGCCAGCTCACCACTTCAACTGGGACAGGGCAATCCCGGGGAGCTGTTTTTT
cdr3_aa: CASSPLQLGQGNPGELFF

v_call: TRBV10-1
j_call: TRBJ1-5
cdr3_length: 15
d_call: -
clone_size: -
cdr3_nt: TGCGCCAGCAAGAAATCAGGGGTTTGCAATCAGCCCCAGCATTTT
cdr3_aa: CASKKSGVCNQPQHF

v_call: TRBV11-2
j_call: TRBJ2-2
cdr3_length: 16
d_call: -
clone_size: -
cdr3_nt: TGTGCCAGCAGGCTGGGGAGCGGCTCGAACACCGGGGAGCTGTTTTTT
cdr3_aa: CASRLGSGSNTGELFF

v_call: TRBV6-5
j_call: TRBJ2-5
cdr3_length: 15
d_call: TRBD1
clone_size: -
cdr3_nt: TGTGCCAGCAGTTATGCGGGACAGGGCACAGAGACCCAGTACTTC
cdr3_aa: CASSYAGQGTETQYF

v_call: TRBV7-3
j_call: TRBJ2-3
cdr3_length: 17
d_call: TRBD2
clone_size: -
cdr3_nt: TGTGCCAGCAGCCCGATACTAGCGGGAGACCATTTGAATACGCAGTATTTT
cdr3_aa: CASSPILAGDHLNTQYF

v_call: TRBV7-2
j_call: TRBJ1-5
cdr3_length: 12
d_call: -
clone_size: -
cdr3_nt: TGTGCCAGCAGCTTTCACGGGCAGCCCCAGCATTTT
cdr3_aa: CASSFHGQPQHF

v_call: TRBV28
j_call: TRBJ2-4
cdr3_length: 12
d_call: -
clone_size: -
cdr3_nt: TGTGCCAGCAGTTTATACTGGGACATTCAGTACTTC
cdr3_aa: CASSLYWDIQYF

v_call: TRBV11-2
j_call: TRBJ2-1
cdr3_length: 17
d_call: -
clone_size: -
cdr3_nt: TGTGCCAGCAGCCGCAGGGGGGGTAGCGGAGAATACAATGAGCAGTTCTTC
cdr3_aa: CASSRRGGSGEYNEQFF

v_call: TRBV6-1
j_call: TRBJ1-2
cdr3_length: 14
d_call: -
clone_size: -
cdr3_nt: TGTGCCAGCAGTGAAGCGCAGGGGCCCTATGGCTACACCTTC
cdr3_aa: CASSEAQGPYGYTF

v_call: TRBV29-1
j_call: TRBJ1-1
cdr3_length: 11
d_call: -
clone_size: -
cdr3_nt: TGCAGCGCCCAGATACTTGCAGAAGCTTTCTTT
cdr3_aa: CSAQILAEAFF

v_call: TRBV7-9
j_call: TRBJ1-2
cdr3_length: 15
d_call: TRBD1
clone_size: -
cdr3_nt: TGTGCCAGCAGCACCGGGACAGGCCAAGCAGGGGGCTACACCTTC
cdr3_aa: CASSTGTGQAGGYTF

v_call: TRBV15
j_call: TRBJ2-3
cdr3_length: 16
d_call: TRBD2
clone_size: once
cdr3_nt: TGTGCCACCAGCAGAGGACTAGCGGCTAGCACAGATACGCAGTATTTT
cdr3_aa: CATSRGLAASTDTQYF

v_call: TRBV25-1
j_call: TRBJ1-1
cdr3_length: 16
d_call: -
clone_size: -
cdr3_nt: TGTGCCAGCAGTCCAATGAGGACCCCAGGGAACACTGAAGCTTTCTTT
cdr3_aa: CASSPMRTPGNTEAFF

v_call: TRBV7-3
j_call: TRBJ2-7
cdr3_length: 15
d_call: TRBD1
clone_size: -
cdr3_nt: TGTGCCAGCAGCTCCAAACCGGGACAGGGAGGCGAGCAGTACTTC
cdr3_aa: CASSSKPGQGGEQYF

v_call: TRBV11-2
j_call: TRBJ2-3
cdr3_length: 17
d_call: -
clone_size: -
cdr3_nt: TGTGCCAGCAGAACCATCCGGCCCCCAATGCGCACAGATACGCAGTATTTT
cdr3_aa: CASRTIRPPMRTDTQYF

v_call: TRBV29-1
j_call: TRBJ1-2
cdr3_length: 11
d_call: -
clone_size: -
cdr3_nt: TGCAGCGTGGGATTTCAGGAGGGCTACACCTTC
cdr3_aa: CSVGFQEGYTF

v_call: TRBV6-5
j_call: TRBJ1-1
cdr3_length: 14
d_call: TRBD1
clone_size: -
cdr3_nt: TGTGCCAGCAACACCCGGACAGGGGACACTGAAGCTTTCTTT
cdr3_aa: CASNTRTGDTEAFF

v_call: TRBV28
j_call: TRBJ1-1
cdr3_length: 14
d_call: TRBD1
clone_size: -
cdr3_nt: TGTGCCAGCAGTAGATACAGGGGGCGAGGTGAAGCTTTCTTT
cdr3_aa: CASSRYRGRGEAFF

v_call: TRBV5-6
j_call: TRBJ2-2
cdr3_length: 15
d_call: -
clone_size: -
cdr3_nt: TGTGCCAGCAGCTTGGCGGTGACGCAGGCCGGGGAGCTGTTTTTT
cdr3_aa: CASSLAVTQAGELFF

v_call: TRBV5-1
j_call: TRBJ2-1
cdr3_length: 18
d_call: TRBD2
clone_size: -
cdr3_nt: TGCGCCAGCAGCTTGCAGGGACTAGCGGGATCAGGTAGGGATGAGCAGTTCTTC
cdr3_aa: CASSLQGLAGSGRDEQFF

v_call: TRBV28
j_call: TRBJ2-1
cdr3_length: 16
d_call: TRBD2
clone_size: -
cdr3_nt: TGTGCCAGCAGTGGAAGGGAGGGCCACTCCTACAATGAGCAGTTCTTC
cdr3_aa: CASSGREGHSYNEQFF

v_call: TRBV2
j_call: TRBJ2-7
cdr3_length: 14
d_call: -
clone_size: -
cdr3_nt: TGTGCCAGCAGGGGGACACCGAGCTCCTACGAGCAGTACTTC
cdr3_aa: CASRGTPSSYEQYF

v_call: TRBV29-1
j_call: TRBJ2-1
cdr3_length: 14
d_call: -
clone_size: -
cdr3_nt: TGCAGCGCCCGGACAACCCTCTCCTACAATGAGCAGTTCTTC
cdr3_aa: CSARTTLSYNEQFF

v_call: TRBV7-3
j_call: TRBJ2-1
cdr3_length: 13
d_call: -
clone_size: -
cdr3_nt: TGTGCCAGCAGCTTAACAGGGGCCAATGAGCAGTTCTTC
cdr3_aa: CASSLTGANEQFF

v_call: TRBV28
j_call: TRBJ2-3
cdr3_length: 15
d_call: -
clone_size: -
cdr3_nt: TGTGCCAGCAGTTCCACCGGGACAAGCACAGATACGCAGTATTTT
cdr3_aa: CASSSTGTSTDTQYF

v_call: TRBV5-4
j_call: TRBJ2-5
cdr3_length: 15
d_call: -
clone_size: -
cdr3_nt: TGTGCCAGCAGCTTGGGTGGGGGCTCTGAAGAGACCCAGTACTTC
cdr3_aa: CASSLGGGSEETQYF

v_call: TRBV27
j_call: TRBJ1-3
cdr3_length: 16
d_call: TRBD1
clone_size: -
cdr3_nt: TGTGCCAGCAGTTCACTCGACACAGGGGGAGTGGGCACCATATATTTT
cdr3_aa: CASSSLDTGGVGTIYF

v_call: TRBV18
j_call: TRBJ2-1
cdr3_length: 14
d_call: TRBD2
clone_size: -
cdr3_nt: TGTGCCAGCTCCCCTCAGACTAGCGGGAATGAGCAGTTCTTC
cdr3_aa: CASSPQTSGNEQFF

v_call: TRBV4-3
j_call: TRBJ2-1
cdr3_length: 18
d_call: TRBD1
clone_size: -
cdr3_nt: TGCGCCAGCAGCCAAGCTCTTCCCGGGACAGGGATCTACAATGAGCAGTTCTTC
cdr3_aa: CASSQALPGTGIYNEQFF

v_call: TRBV21-1
j_call: TRBJ1-2
cdr3_length: 15
d_call: -
clone_size: -
cdr3_nt: TGTGCCAGCAGCAAAGAGTTGGCCGCTAACTATGGCTACACCTTC
cdr3_aa: CASSKELAANYGYTF

v_call: TRBV18
j_call: TRBJ2-2
cdr3_length: 16
d_call: TRBD1
clone_size: once
cdr3_nt: TGTGCCAGCTCACCACCCGGACAGGGGGGCACCGGGGAGCTGTTTTTT
cdr3_aa: CASSPPGQGGTGELFF

v_call: TRBV6-1
j_call: TRBJ2-1
cdr3_length: 15
d_call: -
clone_size: -
cdr3_nt: TGTGCCAGCAGTTGGGCGTACAGCTCCTACAATGAGCAGTTCTTC
cdr3_aa: CASSWAYSSYNEQFF

v_call: TRBV10-3
j_call: TRBJ1-3
cdr3_length: 13
d_call: -
clone_size: -
cdr3_nt: TGTGCCATCGGTGAGTCTGAGAGAAACACCATATATTTT
cdr3_aa: CAIGESERNTIYF

v_call: TRBV28
j_call: TRBJ1-2
cdr3_length: 15
d_call: TRBD1
clone_size: -
cdr3_nt: TGTGCCAGCAGCCAAACAGACAGGGGGCGCGGTGGCTACACCTTC
cdr3_aa: CASSQTDRGRGGYTF

v_call: TRBV28
j_call: TRBJ1-2
cdr3_length: 13
d_call: -
clone_size: many
cdr3_nt: TGTGCCAGCAGTCCGGACAGACTCTATGGCTACACCTTC
cdr3_aa: CASSPDRLYGYTF

v_call: TRBV6-1
j_call: TRBJ1-2
cdr3_length: 15
d_call: -
clone_size: -
cdr3_nt: TGTGCCAGCAGTGAAGCGACGACAGCTAACTATGGCTACACCTTC
cdr3_aa: CASSEATTANYGYTF

v_call: TRBV7-2
j_call: TRBJ2-7
cdr3_length: 15
d_call: TRBD1
clone_size: few
cdr3_nt: TGTGCCAGCAGCGCCCAACAGGGGAATTACTACGAGCAGTACTTC
cdr3_aa: CASSAQQGNYYEQYF

v_call: TRBV9
j_call: TRBJ1-4
cdr3_length: 16
d_call: -
clone_size: -
cdr3_nt: TGTGCCAGCAGCGTCACCCCTCTCCGAGGGGGGGAAAAACTGTTTTTT
cdr3_aa: CASSVTPLRGGEKLFF

v_call: TRBV10-2
j_call: TRBJ1-1
cdr3_length: 14
d_call: -
clone_size: -
cdr3_nt: TGCGCCAGCAGTGAATACTACAGGGCAACTGAAGCTTTCTTT
cdr3_aa: CASSEYYRATEAFF

v_call: TRBV19
j_call: TRBJ2-3
cdr3_length: 15
d_call: -
clone_size: -
cdr3_nt: TGTGCCAGTAGCCCTGGACTATCCCTCACAGATACGCAGTATTTT
cdr3_aa: CASSPGLSLTDTQYF

v_call: TRBV6-5
j_call: TRBJ1-1
cdr3_length: 13
d_call: -
clone_size: -
cdr3_nt: TGTGCCAGCAGTTACCAGAAGGGCACTGAAGCTTTCTTT
cdr3_aa: CASSYQKGTEAFF

v_call: TRBV7-9
j_call: TRBJ2-2
cdr3_length: 14
d_call: -
clone_size: -
cdr3_nt: TGTGCCAGCAGCCCGTGGGAGAACACCGGGGAGCTGTTTTTT
cdr3_aa: CASSPWENTGELFF

v_call: TRBV5-1
j_call: TRBJ2-5
cdr3_length: 14
d_call: -
clone_size: -
cdr3_nt: TGCGCCAGCAGCTATAGGGGAGGCGTAGAGACCCAGTACTTC
cdr3_aa: CASSYRGGVETQYF